The 21 T cell receptor beta chains reported below all come from one sample, sequenced in a study of tumor-infiltrating lymphocytes in localized non-small cell lung cancer. Some clones are missing from TCRdb's copy, which holds only in-frame ones; the method was immunoSEQ multiplex PCR. The sample yields about 12,000 clones, approximately 80% seen once. Material for sequencing was lung tumor tissue. Receptor source: a human donor with non-small cell lung cancer.

The chain has TRBV4-1 and TRBJ2-5; D gene uncertain. The CDR3 has 14 residues. V lost 2 bases and J lost 2, with 9 bases in between. Germline CDR1 reads MGHRA; CDR2 reads YSYEKL. The CDR3 DNA sequence: TGCGCCAGCAGCCAACCTCAGCGACAAGAGACCCAGTACTTC. It specifies CASSQPQRQETQYF.

This clone was counted once. This chain joins TRBV12-2 and TRBJ1-6; whether TRBD1, the table's D call, matches the DNA was not checked. TRBV12-2 is annotated as a pseudogene. This CDR3 region has 15 residues. The CDR3 reads CASRLAAGGSSPLHF. For the CDR3, the DNA is TGTGCAAGTCGCTTAGCGGCAGGGGGCAGTTCACCCCTCCACTTT.

As regards this clone: One end of the junction is discordant with germline, which a read error may explain. Other DNA variants within this sample encode the same CDR3. The chain links TRBV19 to TRBJ1-5; tentative D call: TRBD1 (5 bases). Germline CDR1 and CDR2: LNHDA and SQIVND (reference sequence). The CDR3 contains 14 residues. The CDR3 nucleotides are TGTGCCAGTTGGGGTGGGACGGACAATCAGCCACAGCATTTT. Encoded protein: CASWGGTDNQPQHF.

The chain is built from TRBV28 and TRBJ2-5; no definite D call. The CDR3 is 11 residues long. Germline V gene lookup returns CDR1 MDHEN and CDR2 SYDVKM. With 6 bases removed from V and 2 bases from J, the gap between germline ends came to 4 bases. CDR3 sequence reads: CASSEQETQYF. The CDR3 DNA is TGTGCCAGCAGCGAACAAGAGACCCAGTACTTC. Combining the CDR3 with reference TRBV28 and TRBJ2-5 gives the whole variable domain DVKVTQSSRYLVKRTGEKVFLECVQDMDHENMFWYRQDPGLGLRLIYFSYDVKMKEKGDIPEGYSVSREKKERFSLILESASTNQTSMYLCASSEQETQYFGPGTRLLVL.

V and J are TRBV19 and TRBJ1-1, with 7 nucleotides matching TRBD1. J lost 2 bases, V lost 8 bases, and 5 bases had no gene match. Germline V gene lookup returns CDR1 LNHDA and CDR2 SQIVND (reference sequence). The CDR3 contains 13 residues. The CDR3 is CASEDRTNTEAFF. The CDR3 bases are TGTGCCAGTGAGGACAGGACTAACACTGAAGCTTTCTTT.

CDR3 loop: CAIKGTDNYGYTF. The CDR3 DNA sequence: TGTGCCATCAAAGGGACGGATAACTATGGCTACACCTTC. V is TRBV10-3 and J is TRBJ1-2; D possibly corresponds to TRBD1 (5 bases). The germline CDR1 and CDR2 sequences are ENHRY and SYGVKD. The V end lost 7 bases, the J end lost 1 base, and 10 bases lay between the germline ends. This CDR3 is 13 amino acids long.

CDR3 amino acids: CASSRQTSGGDQETQYF. CDR3 nucleotides: TGTGCCAGCAGCCGCCAAACTAGCGGGGGGGACCAAGAGACCCAGTACTTC. The chain uses TRBV4-2 and TRBJ2-5, with 13 bases lining up with TRBD2. Unmatched junction bases numbered 5, after V lost 4 bases and J lost 0 bases. From germline, CDR1 is LGHNA and CDR2 YNFKEQ. The CDR3 loop spans 17 amino acids.

V and J are TRBV4-1 and TRBJ1-2, with 7 bases identical to TRBD1. The CDR3 contains 14 residues. V shed 2 bases, J shed 4 bases, and the junction held 4 bases outside the gene matches. CDR1 and CDR2 (germline): MGHRA, YSYEKL. DNA of the CDR3: TGCGCCAGCAGCCAACTACAGGGGAGCTATGGCTACACCTTC. Protein: CASSQLQGSYGYTF.

The gene calls are TRBV18 and TRBJ1-6, with a tentative D call TRBD1 (5 bases). This CDR3 is 16 amino acids long. Looked up from germline, CDR1 is KGHSH and CDR2 is LQKENI. V was trimmed by 3 bases and J by 7 bases, leaving 16 bases between them. CDR3 residues: CASSPREAGGNSPLHF. DNA of the CDR3: TGTGCCAGCTCACCGCGAGAGGCCGGGGGAAATTCACCCCTCCACTTT.

The rearrangement links TRBV27 to TRBJ1-5, with D perhaps TRBD1 (6 bases). Trimming removed 3 bases at V and 7 bases at J, with 10 bases between. CDR1 is MNHEY, CDR2 SMNVEV, per germline (reference sequence). The CDR3 sequence is 13 residues long. The CDR3 DNA reads TGTGCCAGCAGTTTGAGGGGGACCCAGCCCCAGCATTTT. This translates into CASSLRGTQPQHF.

This chain links TRBV7-9 with TRBJ2-1; possibly TRBD1 for D (5 bases). V shed 3 bases and J shed 12 bases, with 9 bases lying between them. Germline V CDR1 and CDR2: SEHNR, FQNEAQ (reference sequence). This CDR3 has 11 residues. The DNA of the CDR3 is TGTGCCAGCAGCTTTCAGGGCCCGCAGTTCTTC. This encodes CASSFQGPQFF.

This sequence joins TRBV7-2 and TRBJ1-2; TRBD1 matches at 7 bases. The length of the CDR3 is 14 residues. Unmatched junction bases numbered 2, after V lost 0 bases and J lost 4 bases. Germline V gene data show CDR1 as SGHTA and CDR2 as FQGNSA. CDR3 sequence (DNA): TGTGCCAGCAGCTTAGCAGGGGGCGGCTATGGCTACACCTTC. Translating it yields CASSLAGGGYGYTF.

The chain joins TRBV4-2 to TRBJ2-2; D unresolved. V was clipped by 4 bases and J by 4 bases, with 7 bases between them. The germline V gene encodes CDR1 LGHNA and CDR2 YNFKEQ. The CDR3 has 13 amino acids. CDR3 in amino acids: CASSPQTTGELFF. CDR3 nucleotide sequence: TGTGCCAGCAGCCCCCAGACCACCGGGGAGCTGTTTTTT.

The chain carries TRBV7-2 and TRBJ1-4; 8 bases fit TRBD1. Germline values: CDR1 SGHTA, CDR2 FQGNSA. There are 17 residues in the CDR3. The V segment lost 2 bases and the J segment 0 bases; nucleotides outside the gene matches: 5. Here the CDR3 reads CASSLIGQGATNEKLFF. The CDR3 nucleotides read TGTGCCAGCAGCTTAATTGGACAGGGTGCAACTAATGAAAAACTGTTTTTT.

J is TRBJ2-1 and V is TRBV4-3; the match to TRBD1 covers 7 bases. The germline V gene encodes CDR1 LGHNA and CDR2 YSLEER. After removal of 1 base from V and 7 bases from J, the junction contained 10 bases not matched to a gene. This CDR3 comprises 16 residues. The CDR3 DNA sequence: TGCGCCAGCAGCCAAGCCAGAATAATACAGGGGAATGAGCAGTTCTTC. Protein: CASSQARIIQGNEQFF.

The chain recombines TRBV2 with TRBJ2-1; TRBD1 matches 8 bases. The CDR3 totals 15 residues. From germline, CDR1 is SNHLY and CDR2 FYNNEI. V lost 4 bases to trimming and J lost 3 bases; unmatched junction nucleotides: 5. The CDR3 protein is CASSARQGYYNEQFF. The CDR3 nucleotides are TGTGCCAGCAGTGCGCGACAGGGGTACTACAATGAGCAGTTCTTC.

V gene TRBV11-2 combines with J gene TRBJ1-6; D remains unclear. This CDR3 region has 12 residues. Trimming cost V 5 bases and J 6 bases, with 5 bases left between them. CDR1 is SGHAT, CDR2 FQNNGV, per germline. CDR3 region: CASSNANSPLHF. CDR3 bases: TGTGCCAGCAGCAACGCTAATTCACCCCTCCACTTT.

The genes are TRBV5-5 and TRBJ2-2; D is undetermined. The CDR3 consists of 14 residues. V was cut by 2 bases and J by 7 bases, with 12 bases left in between. The germline gives CDR1 SGHKS, CDR2 YYEKEE (reference sequence). Here the CDR3 reads CASSFKRAGGELFF. As DNA, the CDR3 is TGTGCCAGCAGCTTTAAAAGGGCTGGCGGGGAGCTGTTTTTT.

The CDR3 DNA sequence: TGTGCCAGCAGCAGCAAAGGCGGGGGCCCCTTAATAGCCAGCTCACCCCTCCACTTT. Its protein is CASSSKGGGPLIASSPLHF. V and J are TRBV21-1 and TRBJ1-6. TRBV21-1 is designated a pseudogene. The CDR3 runs 19 residues.

The chain couples TRBV19 to TRBJ1-4; 8 bases line up with TRBD1. Germline V CDR1 and CDR2: LNHDA, SQIVND (reference sequence). The CDR3 sequence is 16 residues long. With 1 base clipped from V and 4 bases from J, the junction kept 5 bases outside the gene matches. CDR3 sequence: CASSIVGQAINEKLFF. CDR3 in DNA: TGTGCCAGTAGTATAGTGGGACAGGCAATTAATGAAAAACTGTTTTTT.

This clone has just one count. V gene TRBV14 combines with J gene TRBJ2-3, with D possibly being TRBD1 (5 bases). The length of the CDR3 is 15 residues. In germline, CDR1 is SGHDN, CDR2 FVKESK. Trimming pared 3 bases from V and 6 bases from J, leaving 16 bases between. The CDR3 reads CASSQGRARWDTQYF. The CDR3 DNA reads TGTGCCAGCAGCCAGGGCAGGGCCCGGTGGGATACGCAGTATTTT.